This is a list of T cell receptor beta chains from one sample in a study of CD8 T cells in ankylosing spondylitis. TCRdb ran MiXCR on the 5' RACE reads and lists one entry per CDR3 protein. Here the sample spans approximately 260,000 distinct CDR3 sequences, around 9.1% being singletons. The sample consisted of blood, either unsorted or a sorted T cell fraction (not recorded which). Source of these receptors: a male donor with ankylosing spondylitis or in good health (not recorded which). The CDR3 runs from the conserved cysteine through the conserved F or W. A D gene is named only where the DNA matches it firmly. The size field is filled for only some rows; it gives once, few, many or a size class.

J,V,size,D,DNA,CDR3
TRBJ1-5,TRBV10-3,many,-,TGTGCCATCAGTGGACAGAACAATCAGCCCCAGCATTTT,CAISGQNNQPQHF
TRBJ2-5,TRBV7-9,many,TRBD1,TGTGCCAGCAGCTTAGGGGACAGGGGACTCCAAGAGACCCAGTACTTC,CASSLGDRGLQETQYF
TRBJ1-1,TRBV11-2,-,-,TGTGCCAGCAGCTTAGGTCCACTATCTGGGACGCTGAACACTGAAGCTTTCTTT,CASSLGPLSGTLNTEAFF
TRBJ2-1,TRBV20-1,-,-,TGCAGTGCCGAAGGGGGGTTAGGAAATGAGCAGTTCTTC,CSAEGGLGNEQFF
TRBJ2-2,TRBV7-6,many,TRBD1,TGTGCCAGCAGAAGGACAGGGGCCACCGGGGAGCTGTTTTTT,CASRRTGATGELFF
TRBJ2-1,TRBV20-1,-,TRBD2,TGCAGTGCTAGAGACTCAGCGGGAGGCCCCTACAATGAGCAGTTCTTC,CSARDSAGGPYNEQFF
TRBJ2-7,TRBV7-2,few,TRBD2,TGTGCCAGCAGCACCGCTAGCGGGGCCTACGAGCAGTACTTC,CASSTASGAYEQYF
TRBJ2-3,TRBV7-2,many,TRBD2,TGTGCCAGCAGCTTAGTAGGCGGGAGGGGGAGAACAGATACGCAGTATTTT,CASSLVGGRGRTDTQYF
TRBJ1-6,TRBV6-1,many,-,TGTGCCAGCAGTGAAGGCGGAAGGACGAGCTCCTATAATTCACCCCTCCACTTT,CASSEGGRTSSYNSPLHF
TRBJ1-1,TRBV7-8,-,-,TGTGCCAGCAGCTTAGCGGGGCAAGGGGGCACTGAAGCTTTCTTT,CASSLAGQGGTEAFF
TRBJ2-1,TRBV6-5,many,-,TGTGCCAGCAGTTACTCGTTAGGACGTGAGCAGTTCTTC,CASSYSLGREQFF
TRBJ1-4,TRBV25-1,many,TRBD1,TGTGCCAGCAACGGACAGGAGGCAAATGAAAAACTGTTTTTT,CASNGQEANEKLFF
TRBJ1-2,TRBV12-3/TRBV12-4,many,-,TGTGCCAGCAGCCCCCTAATCCGCGGGGAAGAGTCTGGCTACACCTTC,CASSPLIRGEESGYTF
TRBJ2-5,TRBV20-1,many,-,TGCAGTGCTAGAATCCCTAGCGAGGAGACCCAGTACTTC,CSARIPSEETQYF
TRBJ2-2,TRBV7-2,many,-,TGTGCCAGCAGCCCTTATTACGGGGGTGCCGGGGAGCTGTTTTTT,CASSPYYGGAGELFF
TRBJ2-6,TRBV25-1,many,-,TGTGCCAGCAGTGAAGGAGGGACAGCCATTTTCTCTGGGGCCAACGTCCTGACTTTC,CASSEGGTAIFSGANVLTF
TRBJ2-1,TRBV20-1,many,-,TGCAGTGGGAGAGTCGGGACGCTCGGGGGTGAGCAGTTCTTC,CSGRVGTLGGEQFF
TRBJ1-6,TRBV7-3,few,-,TGTGCCAGCAGCTTAACCGGGCTCGGTAATTCACCCCTCCACTTT,CASSLTGLGNSPLHF
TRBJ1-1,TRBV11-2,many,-,TGTGCCAGCAGCCAAGAGCCCCAGGGATTGAACACTGAAGCTTTCTTT,CASSQEPQGLNTEAFF
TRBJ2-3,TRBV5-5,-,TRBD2,TGTGCCAGCAGTGGGAGGGGACTAGCCGCAGATACGCAGTATTTT,CASSGRGLAADTQYF
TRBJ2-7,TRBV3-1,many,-,TGTGCCAGCAGCCAAGATGTGGGGTATGGGGCCTACGAGCAGTACTTC,CASSQDVGYGAYEQYF
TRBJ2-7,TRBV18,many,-,TGTGCCAGCTCACCAACCCGACAGATAGCCTACGAGCAGTACTTC,CASSPTRQIAYEQYF
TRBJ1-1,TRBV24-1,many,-,TGTGCCACCAGTGGTAGGCGGGGGGCTGAAGCTTTCTTT,CATSGRRGAEAFF
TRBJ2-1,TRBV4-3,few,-,TGCGCCAGCAGCCAACAAACTGGACCTAACAATGAGCAGTTCTTC,CASSQQTGPNNEQFF
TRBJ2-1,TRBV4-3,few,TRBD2,TGCGCCAGCAGCCAAGGGACTAGCGGGAGGACAGACAATGAGCAGTTCTTC,CASSQGTSGRTDNEQFF
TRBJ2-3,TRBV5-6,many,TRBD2,TGTGCCAGCGGCCTTAGCGGGAGCACAGATACGCAGTATTTT,CASGLSGSTDTQYF
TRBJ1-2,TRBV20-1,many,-,TGCAGTGCACGAGGGGGGGCCTCTAACTATGGCTACACCTTC,CSARGGASNYGYTF
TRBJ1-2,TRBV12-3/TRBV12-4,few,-,TGTGCCAGCTGCCTAGAGGGGGGTGGGTCTGGCTACACCTTC,CASCLEGGGSGYTF
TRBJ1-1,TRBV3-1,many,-,TGTGCCAGCAGCCACTTGGAGCACACTGAAGCTTTCTTT,CASSHLEHTEAFF
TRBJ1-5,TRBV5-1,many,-,TGCGCCAGCAGCTTAAAATCGGACGGCAATCAGCCCCAGCATTTT,CASSLKSDGNQPQHF
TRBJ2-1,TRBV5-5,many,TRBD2,TGTGCCAGCAGCGTTAGCGGGCCAAGCTCCTACAATGAGCAGTTCTTC,CASSVSGPSSYNEQFF